Below, one T cell receptor (beta chain) is given with its context. Its antigen is undetermined. 13 Jbeta primers and 60 Vbeta primers were used for the PCR. TCRdb's copy holds only in-frame clones and misses some; the assay was immunoSEQ multiplex PCR. The sample includes around 140,000 clones, more than 75% of them seen just once. Likely unrecorded immune exposures existed in these nominally healthy donors. CDR1 is LNHDA, CDR2 SQIVND, per germline (reference sequence). The V gene lost 5 bases and the J gene lost 4 bases, with 18 bases spanning the gap. The CDR3 covers 16 residues. The sample originates from a study of cytomegalovirus exposure and HLA in healthy donors. Whole-study findings and limits: A prior analysis recorded that most TCR beta V segments were productive about 87% or about 30% of the time. In a later analysis, TCR beta V- and J-gene trimming showed a link to a missense DCLRE1C variant.

The specimen sequenced was PBMCs. This chain joins TRBV19 and TRBJ1-5; D might be TRBD1 (6 bases). This TCR came from a woman aged 45-65 years in good health and CMV-seropositive. The CDR3 DNA sequence: TGTGCCAGTAGTTCCTCCGGGACAACTTTAAATCAGCCCCAGCATTTT. This gives the protein CASSSSGTTLNQPQHF. The full variable domain, its missing parts supplied by reference TRBV19 and TRBJ1-5, is DGGITQSPKYLFRKEGQNVTLSCEQNLNHDAMYWYRQDPGQGLRLIYYSQIVNDFQKGDIAEGYSVSREKKESFPLTVTSAQKNPTAFYLCASSSSGTTLNQPQHFGDGTRLSIL.